This passage covers 3 T cell receptor beta chains from one sample sequenced in a study of OX40 agonist ivuxolimab in advanced cancers. Sequenced by immunoSEQ multiplex PCR; TCRdb stores in-frame clones only, minus some. Here the sample spans some 64,000 clones, approximately 77% being singletons. This specimen was CD4+ or CD8+ T cells sorted from blood, taken in a trial of the OX40 agonist ivuxolimab. The origin of the receptors is an adult with an advanced solid tumor such as melanoma, head and neck, liver or kidney cancer.

The genes are TRBV10-3 and TRBJ2-1; 10 bases map to TRBD2. The CDR3 contains 14 residues. Germline V gene data show CDR1 as ENHRY and CDR2 as SYGVKD. V was clipped by 11 bases and J by 5 bases; unmatched bases: 9. The CDR3 spells CAATRTSGDNEQFF. The CDR3 DNA reads as TGTGCCGCAACTCGGACTAGCGGAGACAATGAGCAGTTCTTC.

The table lists this clone with a count of one. The rearrangement uses TRBV5-1 and TRBJ2-1, with TRBD2 matching over 11 bases. The CDR3 sequence is 16 residues long. From germline, CDR1 is SGHRS and CDR2 YFSETQ. The J segment lost 4 bases and the V segment lost 0 bases, leaving 3 bases of the junction unmatched. Written as DNA, the CDR3 is TGCGCCAGCAGCTTGGTACTAGCGGGAGTTTACAATGAGCAGTTCTTC. The encoded protein is CASSLVLAGVYNEQFF.

The V call is TRBV30, the J call TRBJ2-5; 9 bases match TRBD2. The CDR3 covers 15 residues. CDR1 and CDR2 from the germline V gene are GTSNPN and SVGIG (reference sequence). The ends lost 0 bases at V and 3 bases at J; junction bases unmatched: 5. The CDR3 is CAWSVGLAGKETQYF. CDR3 DNA: TGTGCCTGGAGTGTCGGGCTAGCGGGGAAAGAGACCCAGTACTTC.